This T cell receptor beta chain derives from a study of shared clonotypes between healthy human individuals. It was at deep level that the assay was run. TCRdb's copy holds only in-frame clones and misses some; the assay was immunoSEQ multiplex PCR. Of more than 2 million clones listed, roughly 95% are singletons. In the naive CD8 group, cells lacked CD45RO and were positively selected for CCR7, so terminally differentiated effector memory CD45RA+ cells were left out. Germline loops: CDR1 ENHRY, CDR2 SYGVKD. Between the trimmed V and J ends, which lost 10 bases and 5 bases, there was a span of 11 bases. The CDR3 is 12 amino acids. Study-level findings and limits: Rarefaction revealed incomplete sorted-subset sequencing despite large depth. Clonotypes which were not shared had lower generation probabilities than clonotypes that all four donors shared. Generally, naive subsets came out with larger estimated richness than memory subsets.

As to this clone: Its antigen is still unknown.

V usage is TRBV10-3 and J usage is TRBJ2-2, with D perhaps TRBD2 (5 bases). The origin of this receptor is a man between 18 and 29 years old in good health. Source material: naive CD8+ T cells sorted from blood. The CDR3, as DNA: TGTGCCACCCGGGGATCGACCGGGGAGCTGTTTTTT. The encoded protein is CATRGSTGELFF.